The clone carrying this TCR beta chain was seen repeatedly, ten times or more. Separate cDNA molecules each had unique molecular identifiers attached to them. One entry per CDR3 protein results from TCRdb running MiXCR on the 5' RACE reads. The sample consists of 50,000 to 80,000 distinct CDR3 sequences, 8.8% of them appearing once. This sample was included in a study of early T cells in non-severe SARS-CoV-2 infection. Study-wide context: Bulk RNA isolated from unsorted whole blood underwent sequencing; chains were not paired.

The CDR3 runs 13 residues. The germline CDR1 and CDR2 sequences are SGHTA and FQGNSA. V was pared by 5 bases and J by 7 bases, with 12 bases between. The clonotype was recovered from an adult who was a healthcare worker with PCR-confirmed SARS-CoV-2 infection or an uninfected control (not recorded which). This chain connects TRBV7-2 to TRBJ2-1; D not resolved. Sequencing was performed on whole blood, taken at baseline. The CDR3 DNA follows: TGTGCCAGCAGCGCGGACGAAGTTAATGAGCAGTTCTTC. Protein: CASSADEVNEQFF. The whole variable domain, remainder taken from reference TRBV7-2 and TRBJ2-1, is GAGVSQSPSNKVTEKGKDVELRCDPISGHTALYWYRQSLGQGLEFLIYFQGNSAPDKSGLPSDRFSAERTGGSVSTLTIQRTQQEDSAVYLCASSADEVNEQFFGPGTRLTVL.